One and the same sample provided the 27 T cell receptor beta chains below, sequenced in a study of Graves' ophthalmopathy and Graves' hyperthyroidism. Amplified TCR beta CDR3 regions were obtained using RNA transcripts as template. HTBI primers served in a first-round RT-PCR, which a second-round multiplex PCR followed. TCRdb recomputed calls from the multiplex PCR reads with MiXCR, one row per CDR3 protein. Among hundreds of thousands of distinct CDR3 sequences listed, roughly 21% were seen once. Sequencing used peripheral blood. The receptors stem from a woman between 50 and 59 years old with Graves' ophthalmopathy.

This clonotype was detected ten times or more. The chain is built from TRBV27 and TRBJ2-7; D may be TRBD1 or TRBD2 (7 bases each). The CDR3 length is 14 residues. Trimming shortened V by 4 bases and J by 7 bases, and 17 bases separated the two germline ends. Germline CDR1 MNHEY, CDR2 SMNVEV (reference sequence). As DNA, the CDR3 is TGTGCCAGCAGTTCCTCCAGGGGGGGCGGGGAGCAGTACTTC. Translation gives CASSSSRGGGEQYF.

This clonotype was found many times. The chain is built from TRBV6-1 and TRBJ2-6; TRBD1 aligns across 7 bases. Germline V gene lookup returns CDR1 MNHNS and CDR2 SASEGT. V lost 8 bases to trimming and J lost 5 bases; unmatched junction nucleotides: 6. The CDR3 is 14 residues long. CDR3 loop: CASGDRDRANVLTF. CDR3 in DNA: TGTGCCAGCGGCGACAGGGATAGGGCCAACGTCCTGACTTTC.

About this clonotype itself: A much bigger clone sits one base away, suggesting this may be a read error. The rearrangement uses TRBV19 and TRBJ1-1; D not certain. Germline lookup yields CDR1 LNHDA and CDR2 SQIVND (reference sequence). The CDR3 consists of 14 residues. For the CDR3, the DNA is TGTTCCAGTAGTATACGAAGAGTGAACACTGAAGCTTTCTTT. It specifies CSSSIRRVNTEAFF.

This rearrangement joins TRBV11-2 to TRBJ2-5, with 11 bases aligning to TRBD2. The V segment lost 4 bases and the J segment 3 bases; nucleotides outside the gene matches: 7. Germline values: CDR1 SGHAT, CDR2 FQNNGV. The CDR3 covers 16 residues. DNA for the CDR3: TGTGCCAGCAGCTCGACCCCGGGACTAGCGGAAGAGACCCAGTACTTC. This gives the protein CASSSTPGLAEETQYF.

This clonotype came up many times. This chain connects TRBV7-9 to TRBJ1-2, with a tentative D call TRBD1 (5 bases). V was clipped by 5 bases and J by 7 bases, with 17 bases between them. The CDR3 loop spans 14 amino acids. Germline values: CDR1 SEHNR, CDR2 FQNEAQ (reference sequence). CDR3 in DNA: TGTGCCAGCAGCATCCGGGGGGGTGCAGGTGGCTACACCTTC. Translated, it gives CASSIRGGAGGYTF.

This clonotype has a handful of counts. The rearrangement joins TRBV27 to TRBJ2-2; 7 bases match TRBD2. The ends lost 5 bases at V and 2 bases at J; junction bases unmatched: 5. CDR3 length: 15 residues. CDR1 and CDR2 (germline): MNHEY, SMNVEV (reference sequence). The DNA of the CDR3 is TGTGCCAGCAGTCTTGGGGGGGTCAACACCGGGGAGCTGTTTTTT. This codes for CASSLGGVNTGELFF.

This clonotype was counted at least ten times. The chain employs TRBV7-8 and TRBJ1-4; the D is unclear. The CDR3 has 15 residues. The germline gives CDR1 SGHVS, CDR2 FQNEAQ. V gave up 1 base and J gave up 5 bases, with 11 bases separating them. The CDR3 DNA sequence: TGTGCCAGCAGCTTAGGGCTCCAAGCGAATGAAAAACTGTTTTTT. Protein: CASSLGLQANEKLFF.

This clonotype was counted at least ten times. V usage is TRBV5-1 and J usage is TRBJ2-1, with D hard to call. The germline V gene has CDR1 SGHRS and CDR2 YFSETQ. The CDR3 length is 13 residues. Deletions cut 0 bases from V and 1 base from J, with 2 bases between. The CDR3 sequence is CASSLESYNEQFF. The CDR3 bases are TGCGCCAGCAGCTTGGAGTCCTACAATGAGCAGTTCTTC.

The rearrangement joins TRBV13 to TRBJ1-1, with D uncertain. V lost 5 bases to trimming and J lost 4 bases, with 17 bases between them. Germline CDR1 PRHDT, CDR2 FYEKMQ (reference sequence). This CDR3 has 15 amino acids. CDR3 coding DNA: TGTGCCAGCAGCCCGACACCCGGCGGGAGCACTGAAGCTTTCTTT. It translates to CASSPTPGGSTEAFF.

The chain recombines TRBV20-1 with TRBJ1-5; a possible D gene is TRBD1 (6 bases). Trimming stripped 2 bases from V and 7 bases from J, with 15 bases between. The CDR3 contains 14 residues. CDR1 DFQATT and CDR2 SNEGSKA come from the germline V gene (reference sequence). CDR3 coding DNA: TGCAGTGCTAGATTACAGGGAAAGAGGCAGCCCCAGCATTTT. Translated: CSARLQGKRQPQHF.

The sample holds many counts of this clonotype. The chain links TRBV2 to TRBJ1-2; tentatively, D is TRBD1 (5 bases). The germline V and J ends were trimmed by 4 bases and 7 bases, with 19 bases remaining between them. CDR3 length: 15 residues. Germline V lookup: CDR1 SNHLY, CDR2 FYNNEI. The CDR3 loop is CASSGQGAGIGGYTF. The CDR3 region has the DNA TGTGCCAGCAGTGGGCAGGGAGCGGGAATAGGTGGCTACACCTTC. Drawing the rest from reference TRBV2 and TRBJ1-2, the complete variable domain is EPEVTQTPSHQVTQMGQEVILRCVPISNHLYFYWYRQILGQKVEFLVSFYNNEISEKSEIFDDQFSVERPDGSNFTLKIRSTKLEDSAMYFCASSGQGAGIGGYTFGSGTRLTVV.

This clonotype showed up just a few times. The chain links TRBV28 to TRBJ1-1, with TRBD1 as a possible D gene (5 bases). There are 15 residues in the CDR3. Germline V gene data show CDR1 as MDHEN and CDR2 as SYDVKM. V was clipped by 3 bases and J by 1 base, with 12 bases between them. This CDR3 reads CASSFTDRANTEAFF. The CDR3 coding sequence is TGTGCCAGCAGTTTTACAGACAGAGCGAACACTGAAGCTTTCTTT.

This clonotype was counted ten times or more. Here the CDR3 DNA reads TGTGCCAGCATCCCCGGGACAGTCTATGGCTACACCTTC. It is translated as CASIPGTVYGYTF. The V gene is TRBV2, the J gene TRBJ1-2; 7 bases match TRBD1. The CDR3 runs 13 residues. V lost 7 bases, J lost 4 bases, and 6 bases stayed unmatched. The germline V gene has CDR1 SNHLY and CDR2 FYNNEI. The full variable domain, its missing parts supplied by reference TRBV2 and TRBJ1-2, is EPEVTQTPSHQVTQMGQEVILRCVPISNHLYFYWYRQILGQKVEFLVSFYNNEISEKSEIFDDQFSVERPDGSNFTLKIRSTKLEDSAMYFCASIPGTVYGYTFGSGTRLTVV.

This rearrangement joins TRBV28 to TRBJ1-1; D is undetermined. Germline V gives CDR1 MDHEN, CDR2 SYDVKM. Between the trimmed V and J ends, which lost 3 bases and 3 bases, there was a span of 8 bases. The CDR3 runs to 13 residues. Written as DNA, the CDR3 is TGTGCCAGCAGTTTCTGGAGGGACACTGAAGCTTTCTTT. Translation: CASSFWRDTEAFF.

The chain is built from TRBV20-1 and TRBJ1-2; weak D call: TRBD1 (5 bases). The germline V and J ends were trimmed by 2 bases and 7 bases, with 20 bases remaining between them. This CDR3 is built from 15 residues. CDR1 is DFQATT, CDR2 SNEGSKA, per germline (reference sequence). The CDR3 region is CSARPSLGAAIGYTF. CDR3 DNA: TGCAGTGCTAGACCTTCGCTAGGGGCGGCTATTGGCTACACCTTC.

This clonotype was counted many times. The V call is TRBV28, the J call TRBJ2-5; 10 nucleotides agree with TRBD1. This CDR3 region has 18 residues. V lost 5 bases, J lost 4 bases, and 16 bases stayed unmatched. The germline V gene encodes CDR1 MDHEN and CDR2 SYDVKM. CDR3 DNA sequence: TGTGCCAGCAGTGCAAGACAGGGGGCGGGAGACCTCCCAGAGACCCAGTACTTC. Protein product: CASSARQGAGDLPETQYF.

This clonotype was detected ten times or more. As DNA, the CDR3 is TGTGCCAGCAGCAGGCAGGGCTTGGAAGCTTTCTTT. Protein product: CASSRQGLEAFF. The rearrangement links TRBV11-2 to TRBJ1-1; D might be TRBD1 (5 bases). With 5 bases removed from V and 8 bases from J, the gap between germline ends came to 12 bases. Germline V CDR1 and CDR2: SGHAT, FQNNGV. This CDR3 is 12 amino acids long.

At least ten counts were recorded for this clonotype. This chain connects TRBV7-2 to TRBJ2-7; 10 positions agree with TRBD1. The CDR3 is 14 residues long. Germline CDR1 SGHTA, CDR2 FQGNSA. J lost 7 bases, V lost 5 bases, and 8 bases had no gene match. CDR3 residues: CASSTRQGAGEQYF. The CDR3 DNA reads TGTGCCAGCAGCACCCGACAGGGGGCGGGGGAGCAGTACTTC. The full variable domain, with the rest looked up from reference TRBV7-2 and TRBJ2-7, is GAGVSQSPSNKVTEKGKDVELRCDPISGHTALYWYRQSLGQGLEFLIYFQGNSAPDKSGLPSDRFSAERTGGSVSTLTIQRTQQEDSAVYLCASSTRQGAGEQYFGPGTRLTVT.

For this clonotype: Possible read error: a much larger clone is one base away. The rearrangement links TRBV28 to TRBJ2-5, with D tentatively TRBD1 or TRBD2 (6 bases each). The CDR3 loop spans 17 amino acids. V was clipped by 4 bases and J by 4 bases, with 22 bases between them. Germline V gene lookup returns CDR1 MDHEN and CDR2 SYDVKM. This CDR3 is CASSYRDEGGRGETQYF. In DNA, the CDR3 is TGTGCCAGCAGTTACAGGGACGAGGGAGGCCGGGGAGAGACCCAGTACTTC.

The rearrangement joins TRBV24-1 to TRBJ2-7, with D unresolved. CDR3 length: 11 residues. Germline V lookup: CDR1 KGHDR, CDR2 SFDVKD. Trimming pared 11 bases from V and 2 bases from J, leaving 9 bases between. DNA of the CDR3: TGTGCCATCTCTGGGGCCTACGAGCAGTACTTC. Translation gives CAISGAYEQYF.

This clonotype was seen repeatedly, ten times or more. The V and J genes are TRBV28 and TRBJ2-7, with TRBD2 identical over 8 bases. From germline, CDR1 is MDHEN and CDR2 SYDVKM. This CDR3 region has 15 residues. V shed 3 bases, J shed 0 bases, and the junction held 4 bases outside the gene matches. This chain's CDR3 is CASSFRGGTSYEQYF. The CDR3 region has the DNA TGTGCCAGCAGTTTTCGGGGGGGCACCTCCTACGAGCAGTACTTC.

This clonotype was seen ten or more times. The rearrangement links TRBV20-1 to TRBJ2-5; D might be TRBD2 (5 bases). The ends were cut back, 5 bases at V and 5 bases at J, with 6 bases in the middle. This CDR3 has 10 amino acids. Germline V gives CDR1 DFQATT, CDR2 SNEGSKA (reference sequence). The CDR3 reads CSAPGETQYF. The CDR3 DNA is TGCAGTGCTCCGGGGGAGACCCAGTACTTC.

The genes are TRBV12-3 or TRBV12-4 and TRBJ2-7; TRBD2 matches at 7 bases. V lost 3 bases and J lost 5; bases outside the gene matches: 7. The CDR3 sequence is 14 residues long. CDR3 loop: CASSFSAGDNEQYF. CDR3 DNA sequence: TGTGCCAGCAGTTTTAGTGCGGGAGACAACGAGCAGTACTTC.

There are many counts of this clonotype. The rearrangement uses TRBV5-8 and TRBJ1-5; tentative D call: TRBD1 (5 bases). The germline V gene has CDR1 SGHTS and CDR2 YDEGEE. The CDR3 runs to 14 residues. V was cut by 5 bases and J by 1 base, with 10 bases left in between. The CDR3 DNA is TGTGCCAGCAGACCCCGGGACAGCAATCAGCCCCAGCATTTT. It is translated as CASRPRDSNQPQHF.

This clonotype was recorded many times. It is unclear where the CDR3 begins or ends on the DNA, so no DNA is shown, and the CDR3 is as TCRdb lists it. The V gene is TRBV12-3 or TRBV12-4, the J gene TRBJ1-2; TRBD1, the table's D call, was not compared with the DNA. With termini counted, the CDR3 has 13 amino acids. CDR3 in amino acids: CASSFGPGLGYTF.

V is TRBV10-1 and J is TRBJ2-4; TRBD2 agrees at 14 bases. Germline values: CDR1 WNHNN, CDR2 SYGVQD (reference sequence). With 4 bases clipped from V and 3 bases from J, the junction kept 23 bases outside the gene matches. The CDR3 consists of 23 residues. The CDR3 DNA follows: TGCGCCAGCAGTGGGGCGCCAGGAGCCTCGGGGACTAGCGGGAGAAGCGTCAAAAACATTCAGTACTTC. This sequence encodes CASSGAPGASGTSGRSVKNIQYF.

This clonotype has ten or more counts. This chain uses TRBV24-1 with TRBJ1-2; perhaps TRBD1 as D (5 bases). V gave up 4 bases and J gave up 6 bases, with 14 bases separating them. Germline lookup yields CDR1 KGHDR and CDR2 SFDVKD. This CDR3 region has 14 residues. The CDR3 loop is CATSDHGTEHGYTF. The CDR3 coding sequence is TGTGCCACCAGTGACCACGGGACGGAACATGGCTACACCTTC.